This TCR beta chain originates from a study of persistence of HIV-infected CD4 T cells. General study results and limits: Degenerate expanded CDR3beta sequences were enriched among CMV- and Gag-responding cells.

An overlapping HIV-1 Gag peptide pool stimulated these cells at 0.95 to 1 ug/peptide/mL. Sorting of responding CD4+ T cells relied on upregulated CD40 ligand together with CD69. Before stimulation, PBMCs underwent CD8+ T cell depletion. Notes on this clone: Its antigen is not known.

This was the immunoSEQ version 4 assay in survey mode. TCRdb keeps only in-frame clones here, not all; method: immunoSEQ multiplex PCR. The sample carries approximately 20,000 clones, 65% recorded once. CDR1 KGHDR and CDR2 SFDVKD come from the germline V gene. This CDR3 comprises 15 residues. The V gene end was trimmed by 4 bases and the J gene end by 4 bases; junction bases not matched to a gene: 5. This receptor was obtained from an adult woman with HIV who was CMV-seropositive. The material was CD4+ T cells sorted from PBMCs after roughly 20-hour stimulation, obtained from a patient who received antiretroviral therapy. V is TRBV24-1 and J is TRBJ2-5, with 10 bases matching TRBD2. The CDR3 loop is CATSDPGTSVETQYF. CDR3 in DNA: TGTGCCACCAGTGACCCAGGGACTAGCGTAGAGACCCAGTACTTC.